The sequence of this T cell receptor beta chain was determined in a study of T cells in Graves' hyperthyroidism and ophthalmopathy. Across the whole study: The authors collected peripheral blood at initial diagnosis, before any treatment.

CDR3 length equals 13 residues. V dropped 1 base and J dropped 6 bases, with 12 bases sitting between them. Germline lookup yields CDR1 DFQATT and CDR2 SNEGSKA (reference sequence). Hyperthyroidism of Graves' type that showed no ophthalmopathy progression within 18 months was stable. The study left out patients who had uncontrolled infection, other autoimmune disease, pregnancy or lactation. The authors took PBMCs from roughly 9.5 ml fresh peripheral blood. Amplification of TCR beta CDR3 regions used RNA as the template. The primer set for the first-round RT-PCR of the TCR CDR3 was HTBI. TCRdb reanalysed the multiplex PCR reads using MiXCR and keeps one entry per CDR3 protein. Of under 450,000 distinct CDR3 sequences in the sample, about a sixth were seen once. This clonotype occurred many times.

The genes are TRBV20-1 and TRBJ1-1, with a weak D call TRBD1 (5 bases). Sequenced material: blood. This TCR was sampled from a woman between 18 and 29 years old with Graves' hyperthyroidism. CDR3 amino acids: CSARGDGSSEAFF. CDR3 nucleotides: TGCAGTGCTAGAGGGGACGGCAGCTCTGAAGCTTTCTTT.